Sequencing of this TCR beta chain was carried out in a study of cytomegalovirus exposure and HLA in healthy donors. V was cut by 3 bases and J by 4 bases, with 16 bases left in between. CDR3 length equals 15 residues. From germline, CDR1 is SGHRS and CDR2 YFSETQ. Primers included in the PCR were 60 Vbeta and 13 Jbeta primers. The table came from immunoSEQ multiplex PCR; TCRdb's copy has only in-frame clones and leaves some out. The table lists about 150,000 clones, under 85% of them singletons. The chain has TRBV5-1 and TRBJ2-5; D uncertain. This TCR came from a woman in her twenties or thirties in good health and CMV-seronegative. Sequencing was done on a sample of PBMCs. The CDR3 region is CASSSTVGWAETQYF. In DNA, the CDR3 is TGCGCCAGCAGCTCCACGGTTGGCTGGGCAGAGACCCAGTACTTC.